This T cell receptor beta chain was recovered during a study of T cells in tuberculosis. The V gene's germline CDR1 is SGHTA and CDR2 FQGNSA. V was clipped by 1 base and J by 4 bases, with 9 bases between them. The CDR3 loop spans 14 amino acids. The data were produced by immunoSEQ multiplex PCR, yet TCRdb's version contains in-frame clones alone and is incomplete. Here the sample spans 29,000 or so clones, approximately 95% being singletons. Regarding this clone: Its target is unknown.

Study outcomes and limitations: Using the GMM-specific repertoire gave about 85% accuracy versus about 70% with motifs. Smaller alpha distances in active tuberculosis partly reflected shorter CDR3-alpha lengths. Smaller distances to GMM-specific TCRs suggested their expansion in active tuberculosis.

Latent tuberculosis screening used tuberculin skin test and IGRA at entry. Sequencing was performed on PBMCs. The chain recombines TRBV7-2 with TRBJ2-3, with D maybe TRBD2 (5 bases). This receptor was identified in a donor aged 10-35 years with latent tuberculosis or without tuberculosis infection. This CDR3 reads CASSLGGYADTQYF. DNA of the CDR3: TGTGCCAGCAGCTTAGGCGGGTACGCAGATACGCAGTATTTT.